One sample yielded the 18 T cell receptor beta chains listed below, sequenced in a study of CD8 T cells in Susac syndrome. With random hexamers, roughly 0.45 to 1 ug RNA was reverse transcribed. Using its own MiXCR run on the immunoSEQ multiplex PCR reads, TCRdb lists one record per CDR3 protein. Of about 300,000 distinct CDR3 sequences detected, approximately 90% appear once; the ten largest clones hold approximately 0.2%. The specimen sequenced was CD8+ T cells from PBMCs. These receptors all stem from a human donor with multiple sclerosis.

This chain joins TRBV5-4 and TRBJ1-4; 10 positions match TRBD1. The CDR3 has 17 amino acids. V lost 3 bases to trimming and J lost 6 bases; unmatched junction nucleotides: 11. Germline assignment: CDR1 SGHNT and CDR2 YYREEE (reference sequence). This chain's CDR3 is CASSSLTGGFEDEKLFF. The CDR3 nucleotides read TGTGCCAGCAGCTCCCTGACAGGGGGCTTTGAAGATGAAAAACTGTTTTTT.

The gene calls are TRBV7-2 and TRBJ2-7, with a tentative D call TRBD2 (5 bases). Germline assignment: CDR1 SGHTA and CDR2 FQGNSA. The V end lost 1 base, the J end lost 6 bases, and 13 bases lay between the germline ends. CDR3 length equals 14 residues. The CDR3 region is CASSLEDSTGEQYF. CDR3 in DNA: TGTGCCAGCAGCTTAGAGGACTCTACGGGCGAGCAGTACTTC.

CDR3 nucleotides: TGTGCCAGCAGTTTTCGGGGACCCCTGGGCAATGAGCAGTTCTTC. Residues: CASSFRGPLGNEQFF. The V call is TRBV28, the J call TRBJ2-1; D tentatively fits TRBD1 or TRBD2 (5 bases each). The V end was cut by 3 bases, the J end by 6 bases, with 15 bases between. CDR1 is MDHEN and CDR2 is SYDVKM in the germline V gene. The CDR3 spans 15 residues.

This chain joins TRBV29-1 and TRBJ2-7, with no clear D. Deletions cut 1 base from V and 3 bases from J, with 13 bases between. The CDR3 consists of 14 residues. The V gene's germline CDR1 is SQVTM and CDR2 ANQGSEA. The CDR3 loop is CSVEGTSGNYEQYF. The CDR3 DNA sequence: TGCAGCGTTGAAGGGACCAGTGGGAACTACGAGCAGTACTTC.

The rearrangement joins TRBV12-3 or TRBV12-4 to TRBJ2-3; no clear D. This CDR3 has 13 residues. Trimming took 5 bases from V and 3 from J, leaving 9 bases between them. CDR3 in amino acids: CASSTVGTDTQYF. CDR3 nucleotides: TGTGCCAGCAGTACGGTGGGAACAGATACGCAGTATTTT.

The chain couples TRBV29-1 to TRBJ1-1; D is ambiguous. V lost 2 bases, J lost 2 bases, and 9 bases lay in between. The germline CDR1 and CDR2 sequences are SQVTM and ANQGSEA. This CDR3 has 13 amino acids. CDR3 bases: TGCAGCGTTGAAATGGGGTCTAACACTGAAGCTTTCTTT. This sequence encodes CSVEMGSNTEAFF. Together with reference TRBV29-1 and TRBJ1-1, the CDR3 gives the full variable domain: SAVISQKPSRDICQRGTSLTIQCQVDSQVTMMFWYRQQPGQSLTLIATANQGSEATYESGFVIDKFPISRPNLTFSTLTVSNMSPEDSSIYLCSVEMGSNTEAFFGQGTRLTVV.

The CDR3 DNA reads TGTGCCACCAGCAGAGATAGGAGCGGGGGCACAACCTACTATGGCTACACCTTC. It encodes CATSRDRSGGTTYYGYTF. The J gene is TRBJ1-2, the V gene TRBV15, with D tentatively TRBD1 (6 bases). This CDR3 comprises 18 residues. The V gene's germline CDR1 is LNHNV and CDR2 YYDKDF (reference sequence). Trimming cost V 0 bases and J 3 bases, with 20 bases left between them.

This clonotype was detected once. The rearrangement links TRBV29-1 to TRBJ2-3; the match to TRBD1 covers 10 bases. The J segment lost 3 bases and the V segment lost 7 bases, leaving 13 bases of the junction unmatched. The CDR3 sequence is 16 residues long. Germline V gives CDR1 SQVTM, CDR2 ANQGSEA. The CDR3 loop reads CSAAPGQGFRTDTQYF. The CDR3 DNA is TGCAGCGCAGCCCCGGGACAGGGGTTTAGGACAGATACGCAGTATTTT.

Points on this clonotype: At one end the junction does not follow the germline gene, possibly because of a read error. The rearrangement joins TRBV7-6 to TRBJ2-6, with 7 positions matching TRBD1. Looked up from germline, CDR1 is SGHVS and CDR2 is FNYEAQ. This CDR3 spans 19 amino acids. The CDR3 nucleotides are TGTGCCTGCAGCCCAGGGACAGAAGCCCGCCTCTCTGGGGCCAACGTCCTGACTTTC. Protein: CACSPGTEARLSGANVLTF.

The V call is TRBV27, the J call TRBJ2-7, with D uncertain. CDR3 length: 14 residues. V was shortened by 4 bases and J by 5 bases, with 15 bases between the two germline ends. Per the germline V gene, CDR1 is MNHEY and CDR2 is SMNVEV (reference sequence). CDR3 sequence reads: CASSSLSGLNEQYF. In DNA, the CDR3 is TGTGCCAGCAGTTCCCTCTCCGGCTTAAACGAGCAGTACTTC.

The J gene is TRBJ2-3, the V gene TRBV30; no clear D. This CDR3 region has 15 residues. The ends were cut back, 0 bases at V and 4 bases at J, with 14 bases in the middle. Germline-derived CDR1 and CDR2 are GTSNPN and SVGIG (reference sequence). CDR3 DNA sequence: TGTGCCTGGAGTGTCCTAGTAGATGTCCCAGATACGCAGTATTTT. It yields the protein CAWSVLVDVPDTQYF.

The chain uses TRBV7-2 and TRBJ2-7; TRBD2 matches 9 bases. Germline V gene sequence: CDR1 SGHTA, CDR2 FQGNSA. There are 14 residues in the CDR3. The V gene end was trimmed by 4 bases and the J gene end by 5 bases; junction bases not matched to a gene: 6. The CDR3 loop reads CASSYLAGPHEQYF. CDR3 bases: TGTGCCAGCAGCTACCTAGCGGGACCCCACGAGCAGTACTTC.

The chain joins TRBV27 to TRBJ2-1, with TRBD2 matching over 10 bases. The CDR3 is 15 residues long. With 5 bases clipped from V and 8 bases from J, the junction kept 9 bases outside the gene matches. In germline, CDR1 is MNHEY, CDR2 SMNVEV (reference sequence). The CDR3 sequence is CASSVLAGVLHEQFF. In nucleotides, the CDR3 is TGTGCCAGCAGTGTGCTAGCGGGAGTGTTACATGAGCAGTTCTTC.

The chain links TRBV5-4 to TRBJ2-2; D uncertain. Germline V gene data show CDR1 as SGHNT and CDR2 as YYREEE (reference sequence). The CDR3 spans 15 residues. V was trimmed by 1 base and J by 1 base, leaving 8 bases between them. CDR3 in DNA: TGTGCCAGCAGCTTGTGGAATAGGAACACCGGGGAGCTGTTTTTT. Protein product: CASSLWNRNTGELFF. The full variable domain, rest sourced from reference TRBV5-4 and TRBJ2-2, is ETGVTQSPTHLIKTRGQQVTLRCSSQSGHNTVSWYQQALGQGPQFIFQYYREEENGRGNFPPRFSGLQFPNYSSELNVNALELDDSALYLCASSLWNRNTGELFFGEGSRLTVL.

This chain connects TRBV20-1 to TRBJ1-5, with TRBD1 as a possible D gene (5 bases). Germline V CDR1 and CDR2: DFQATT, SNEGSKA (reference sequence). The CDR3 length is 14 residues. V lost 5 bases and J lost 1, with 12 bases in between. The DNA of the CDR3 is TGCAGTGCTCCGAGGGGATTGAGCAATCAGCCCCAGCATTTT. Translated, it gives CSAPRGLSNQPQHF.

The chain is built from TRBV21-1 and TRBJ2-3; whether TRBD2, the table's D call, matches the DNA was not checked. TRBV21-1 represents a pseudogene. The CDR3 is 17 residues long. The CDR3 protein is CASSDRPKRGGPDTQYF. DNA of the CDR3: TGTGCCAGCAGCGACCGACCGAAGCGGGGGGGCCCAGATACGCAGTATTTT.

J is TRBJ2-2 and V is TRBV28; D perhaps matches TRBD1 (6 bases). The germline V and J ends were trimmed by 3 bases and 2 bases, with 10 bases remaining between them. The CDR3 loop spans 15 amino acids. In germline, CDR1 is MDHEN, CDR2 SYDVKM. CDR3 nucleotide sequence: TGTGCCAGCAGTTTCCAGGGGATAAACACCGGGGAGCTGTTTTTT. Its protein product is CASSFQGINTGELFF.

This clonotype is a singleton in its sample. This CDR3 reads CASSADGAGNPTEAFF. DNA of the CDR3: TGTGCCAGCTCAGCAGACGGGGCGGGGAACCCCACTGAAGCTTTCTTT. This sequence joins TRBV18 and TRBJ1-1; weak D call: TRBD1 (5 bases). Trimming shortened V by 5 bases and J by 4 bases, and 20 bases separated the two germline ends. Germline CDR1 is KGHSH and CDR2 is LQKENI. This CDR3 comprises 16 residues.